This entry concerns a single T cell receptor beta chain. Its antigen is currently unknown. Collection occurred without any documented infections or immune events in donors. TCRdb's copy holds only in-frame clones and misses some; the assay was immunoSEQ multiplex PCR. The sample includes under 110,000 clones, 70% to 90% of them seen just once. These data originate in a study of identifying expanded T cells in peripheral blood. The study, taken as a whole, reports: Approximately two-week clone count variance significantly increased as total template count grew. Differentially abundant clones: roughly 1.2 between replicates, about 15 at around 14 days, under 25 at four.

This clonotype was sampled from a person between 18 and 75 years old in good health. Sequenced input: blood.

Here the CDR3 reads CASSLGLAGGTTREQYF. CDR3 nucleotides: TGTGCCAGCAGCCTCGGACTAGCGGGGGGGACTACGCGGGAGCAGTACTTC. The chain employs TRBV5-4 and TRBJ2-7; 15 nucleotides match TRBD2. With 4 bases clipped from V and 7 bases from J, the junction kept 12 bases outside the gene matches. Germline CDR1 SGHNT, CDR2 YYREEE (reference sequence). The CDR3 runs to 17 residues.